This T cell receptor beta chain was captured in a study of blood T cells in healthy people across ages. V lost 5 bases and J 3 bases, leaving 14 bases between the germline ends. CDR1 is DFQATT, CDR2 SNEGSKA, per germline (reference sequence). The CDR3 runs to 14 residues. A few counts support this clonotype. Together with a sample-barcoded 5' primer, a J-beta primer mix was included in a second PCR lasting about 7 to 12 cycles. TCRdb re-called the 5' RACE reads through MiXCR, storing one row per CDR3 protein. The sample yields over 1,200,000 distinct CDR3 sequences, around 59% seen once. The chain employs TRBV20-1 and TRBJ2-4; weak D call: TRBD1 (7 bases). The sample comprised blood. This TCR derives from a man younger than 30 in good health. In nucleotides, the CDR3 is TGCAGTGCTGGGCAGGGGGGAGGCAAAAACATTCAGTACTTC. It specifies CSAGQGGGKNIQYF.